The rows below give T cell receptor beta chains drawn from one sample of a study of cytomegalovirus exposure and HLA in healthy donors. Some clones are missing from TCRdb's copy, which holds only in-frame ones; the method was immunoSEQ multiplex PCR. The sample yields over 150,000 clones, just over 85% seen once. The sequencing input was PBMCs. Source of these receptors: a human donor in good health. Each CDR3 is given with its conserved first and last residue. Fields, in order: V gene, D gene, clone size, J gene, CDR3 DNA, CDR3 protein. The D gene is left open where the match is weak. Where a row states a size, it is once, few, many or the class of an expanded clone; other rows omit it.

TRBV16	.	.	TRBJ2-7	TGTGCCAGCAGCCACGTAAATCTGGCCAGGGGAGACGAGCAGTACTTC	CASSHVNLARGDEQYF
TRBV7-9	.	.	TRBJ2-6	TGTGCCAGCACGGAGGGAGCCCTACCCTCTGGGGCCAACGTCCTGACTTTC	CASTEGALPSGANVLTF
TRBV5-1	TRBD2	.	TRBJ2-1	TGCGCCAGCAGCCCCCCGACTAGCAACAATGAGCAGTTCTTC	CASSPPTSNNEQFF
TRBV25-1	TRBD1	.	TRBJ2-7	TGTGCCAGCAGTGAGTGGACAGGGAGCTCCTACGAGCAGTACTTC	CASSEWTGSSYEQYF
TRBV11-2	.	.	TRBJ2-7	TGTGCCAGCAGCTCTTCGAGCTCCTACGAGCAGTACTTC	CASSSSSSYEQYF
TRBV6-1	.	.	TRBJ2-1	TGTGCCAGCAGTGGACAGTACAATGAGCAGTTCTTC	CASSGQYNEQFF
TRBV19	TRBD1	.	TRBJ1-4	TGTGCCAGTAGTATTTCGACAGGGAGCGAAAAACTGTTTTTT	CASSISTGSEKLFF
TRBV15	.	.	TRBJ2-3	TGTGCCACCAGCACTCATGGGCAGGGGACAGATACGCAGTATTTT	CATSTHGQGTDTQYF
TRBV10-3	.	.	TRBJ1-3	TGTGCCATCGGAGGCCAGGCCTACTCTGGAAACACCATATATTTT	CAIGGQAYSGNTIYF
TRBV29-1	.	.	TRBJ2-3	TGCAGCGTGTGGGGCGGAAGCACAGATACGCAGTATTTT	CSVWGGSTDTQYF
TRBV30	.	.	TRBJ2-2	TGTGCCTGGAGCCACTCAGGGGGGGAGCTGTTTTTT	CAWSHSGGELFF
TRBV15	TRBD1	.	TRBJ1-5	TGTGCCACCAGAACTCGCACCGGGACAGGTTATAGCAATCAGCCCCAGCATTTT	CATRTRTGTGYSNQPQHF
TRBV12-5	TRBD1	.	TRBJ2-2	TGTGCTAGTGGTTGGTGGACAGGTGACACCGGGGAGCTGTTTTTT	CASGWWTGDTGELFF
TRBV5-1	TRBD2	.	TRBJ2-1	TGCGCCAGCACACCATATAACGCTCCCGGGGGGAATGAGCAGTTCTTC	CASTPYNAPGGNEQFF
TRBV6-4	.	once	TRBJ2-3	TGTGCCAGCAGTGAGGGTAGCGCAGATACGCAGTATTTT	CASSEGSADTQYF